This section outlines one T cell receptor (beta chain) sequence together with its context. Its antigen is unidentified. It was the approximately 130-subject validation cohort, separate from the approximately 620-subject first cohort, to which the donors belonged. CDR1 and CDR2 (germline): SGHTA, FQGNSA. The CDR3 length is 15 residues. Between the trimmed V and J ends, which lost 0 bases and 4 bases, there was a span of 12 bases. These data are taken from a study of cytomegalovirus exposure and HLA in healthy donors. About the study: The 95 to 150 validation repertoires used the same platform as the 666 first-cohort repertoires, a later analysis reported. The study's findings and limits: TCR beta chains numbering more than 150 were designated cytomegalovirus-associated. Despite most TCR sequences being rare, some public TCRs occurred in many donors.

Libraries were prepared by immunoSEQ multiplex PCR; TCRdb keeps only in-frame clonotypes and omits some of them. The repertoire consists of roughly 98,000 clones, with roughly 90% occurring once and the leading ten covering 6.3%. Sequencing was done on a sample of PBMCs. The chain combines TRBV7-2 with TRBJ1-1; the D gene is possibly TRBD1 (5 bases). This clonotype was sampled from a man aged 18 to 29 in good health and CMV-seropositive. CDR3 amino acids: CASSLALGVGTEAFF. CDR3 nucleotides: TGTGCCAGCAGCTTAGCGTTAGGGGTCGGCACTGAAGCTTTCTTT.